Each of the 5 T cell receptor beta chains below was sequenced from the same sample in a study of T cells in Graves' hyperthyroidism and ophthalmopathy. Template material for amplifying TCR beta CDR3 regions consisted of RNA transcripts. First-round RT-PCR with HTBI primers amplified the TCR CDR3 region. Each CDR3 protein is one row after TCRdb ran MiXCR on the multiplex PCR reads. The sample shows 300,000 to 350,000 distinct CDR3 sequences, 15% to 20% of them seen only once. Source material: blood. Receptors originate from a woman aged 50 to 60 with Graves' hyperthyroidism.

This chain uses TRBV20-1 with TRBJ2-7; D perhaps matches TRBD2 (5 bases). The CDR3 spans 13 residues. Germline CDR1 reads DFQATT; CDR2 reads SNEGSKA (reference sequence). Deletions cut 2 bases from V and 3 bases from J, with 11 bases between. The DNA of the CDR3 is TGCAGTGCTAGACAGCGGAGCCACTACGAGCAGTACTTC. Translating gives CSARQRSHYEQYF.

This chain links TRBV20-1 with TRBJ2-1; D is undetermined. The CDR3 totals 14 residues. Per germline, CDR1 DFQATT and CDR2 SNEGSKA (reference sequence). V was shortened by 3 bases and J by 8 bases, with 17 bases between the two germline ends. CDR3 loop: CSASQTLNVDEQFF. Here the CDR3 DNA reads TGCAGTGCTAGCCAGACTCTGAACGTGGATGAGCAGTTCTTC.

V and J are TRBV2 and TRBJ1-2, with no clear D. The CDR3 covers 16 residues. The germline V gene encodes CDR1 SNHLY and CDR2 FYNNEI. With 3 bases removed from V and 0 bases from J, the gap between germline ends came to 14 bases. As DNA, the CDR3 is TGTGCCAGCAGTGACGGGGTCGGGGTGGCTAACTATGGCTACACCTTC. Amino acids: CASSDGVGVANYGYTF.

This clonotype occurred many times. V and J are TRBV2 and TRBJ1-6; TRBD1 matches at 10 bases. Germline values: CDR1 SNHLY, CDR2 FYNNEI. The CDR3 runs to 18 residues. V dropped 6 bases and J dropped 0; count of bases not matched to a gene: 8. The CDR3: CASSPGQGRSSYNSPLHF. The DNA of the CDR3 is TGTGCCAGCAGCCCGGGACAGGGGCGAAGCTCCTATAATTCACCCCTCCACTTT.

This clonotype appeared a few times. V and J are TRBV20-1 and TRBJ2-7; tentative D call: TRBD2 (6 bases). The germline V and J ends were trimmed by 0 bases and 3 bases, with 12 bases remaining between them. From germline, CDR1 is DFQATT and CDR2 SNEGSKA (reference sequence). There are 14 residues in the CDR3. CDR3: CSARDLEGIYEQYF. The CDR3, as DNA: TGCAGTGCTAGAGATCTGGAGGGGATCTACGAGCAGTACTTC.